Listed here is a single TCR beta chain. It lacks a known antigen. No clone much larger than this one lies a single base away; base qualities are absent. The data originate from a study of OX40 agonist ivuxolimab in advanced cancers. In terms of the full investigation: Ivuxolimab was an agonistic, fully human IgG2 monoclonal antibody directed against OX40 (CD134), a costimulatory receptor. Intravenous ivuxolimab was administered to patients every 2 weeks at six dose levels: 0.01, 0.1, 0.3, 1.5, 3 and 10 mg/kg. Of the roughly 50 dose-escalation patients, hepatocellular carcinoma was present in approximately 20, melanoma in roughly 15, renal cell carcinoma in 9 and head and neck cancer in 9. A male proportion of roughly 80% and a mean age of roughly 55 years, ranging from roughly 23 to 79, were recorded for the dose-escalation cohort. Patients were allowed to have had prior anti-PD-1, anti-PD-L1 or anti-CTLA-4 therapy, and roughly two fifths of the dose-escalation patients had been treated with checkpoint inhibitors. Partial responses were achieved by three dose-escalation patients, of whom one had hepatocellular carcinoma and two had cutaneous melanoma. The purpose of peripheral TCRbeta sequencing was to test whether ivuxolimab changed TCR sequence diversity and led to clonal T-cell expansion. The paper covers the monotherapy dose-escalation part of the phase I ivuxolimab trial, which included N = 52 patients.

The CDR3 covers 15 residues, taking in both the cysteine and the phenylalanine. CDR3 DNA only is kept here, 45 bases in frame from base 1. The germline V gene supplies CDR1 SGHDT and CDR2 YYEEEE. A distance of 17 bases separates the germline ends of V and J, which lose 0 bases and 7 bases respectively. The trial excluded patients who had a history of autoimmune disease or were on systemic immunosuppression. Peripheral blood for TCR sequencing was collected from all dose cohorts at baseline, on cycle 4 day 1, and on cycle 7 day 1. The samples were taken from a phase I, first-in-human, multicenter, open-label dose-escalation trial of ivuxolimab. Adults with locally advanced or metastatic melanoma, renal cell carcinoma, hepatocellular carcinoma or head and neck squamous cell carcinoma were enrolled in the trial. CD4+ and CD8+ T cells were sorted separately from peripheral blood before TCR sequencing.

To sequence the TCRbeta CDR3 region, genomic DNA was isolated from the sorted cells. The immunoSEQ Assay was used for sequencing of TCRbeta CDR3 regions. TCRdb's version of the immuneACCESS table is confined to in-frame rearrangements and falls short of the full clone set. An unresolved V gene accounts for under half of the shortfall where checked; the remainder is of unknown origin. This sample is represented by approximately 25,000 clones; about 76% of them were singletons. The top ten clones comprise more than 15% of the sample. Broader findings and caveats from the paper: The antigen specificity of the clonally expanded peripheral T cells was not determined. Low levels of normalized T-cell clonal expansion were also seen in some nonresponding patients. In partial responders in the 0.1-3.0 mg/kg groups, normalized peripheral clonal expansion was found to be among the lowest, especially among CD8+ T cells. After ivuxolimab, expanded clones were on average more numerous among CD8+ T cells than among CD4+ T cells. At doses of 0.1 to 3.0 mg/kg, clonal expansion of both CD4+ and CD8+ blood T cells was observed from baseline to week 6.

The chain couples TRBV5-6 to TRBJ2-7; 5 matching bases give a weak D call of TRBD2. The material sequenced was CD4+ or CD8+ T cells sorted from blood, taken in a trial of the OX40 agonist ivuxolimab. This TCR was recovered from an adult with an advanced solid tumor such as melanoma, head and neck, liver or kidney cancer. The sequenced DNA: TGTGCCAGCAGCTTGGTAGGAACGGGCACGGGGGAGCAGTACTTC. Its protein product is CASSLVGTGTGEQYF.